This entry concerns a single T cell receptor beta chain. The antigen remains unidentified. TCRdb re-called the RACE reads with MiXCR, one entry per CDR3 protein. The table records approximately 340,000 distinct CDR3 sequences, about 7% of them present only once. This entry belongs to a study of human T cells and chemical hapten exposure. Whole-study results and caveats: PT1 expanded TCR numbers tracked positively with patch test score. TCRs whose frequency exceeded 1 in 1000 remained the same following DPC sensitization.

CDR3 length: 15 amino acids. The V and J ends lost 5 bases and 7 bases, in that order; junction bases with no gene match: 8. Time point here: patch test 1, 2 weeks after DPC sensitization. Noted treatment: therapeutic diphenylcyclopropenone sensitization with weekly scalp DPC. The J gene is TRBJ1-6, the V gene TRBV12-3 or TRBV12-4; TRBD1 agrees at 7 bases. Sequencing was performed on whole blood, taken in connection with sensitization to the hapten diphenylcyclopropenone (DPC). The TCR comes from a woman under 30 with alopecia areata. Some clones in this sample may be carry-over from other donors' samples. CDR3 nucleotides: TGTGCCAGCAGTCCTCCGGGACAGTTCAATTCACCCCTCCACTTT. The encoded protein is CASSPPGQFNSPLHF.